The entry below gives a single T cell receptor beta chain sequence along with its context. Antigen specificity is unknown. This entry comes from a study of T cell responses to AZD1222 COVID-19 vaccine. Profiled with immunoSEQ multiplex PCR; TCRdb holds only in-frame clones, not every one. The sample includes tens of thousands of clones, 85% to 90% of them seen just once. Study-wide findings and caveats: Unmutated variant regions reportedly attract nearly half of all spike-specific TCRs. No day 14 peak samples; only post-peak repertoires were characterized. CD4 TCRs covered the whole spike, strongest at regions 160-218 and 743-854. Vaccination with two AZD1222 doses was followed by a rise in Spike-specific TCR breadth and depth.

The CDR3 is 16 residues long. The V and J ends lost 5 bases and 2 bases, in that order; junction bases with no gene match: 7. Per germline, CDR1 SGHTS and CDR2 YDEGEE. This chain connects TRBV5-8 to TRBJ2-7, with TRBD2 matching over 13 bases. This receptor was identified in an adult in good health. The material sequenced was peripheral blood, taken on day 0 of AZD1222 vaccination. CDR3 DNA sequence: TGTGCCAGCAGTCGCCCCGGGACTAGCGGGACCTACGAGCAGTACTTC. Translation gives CASSRPGTSGTYEQYF.